The TCR beta chain described here comes from a study of cytomegalovirus exposure and HLA in healthy donors. Looked up from germline, CDR1 is ENHRY and CDR2 is SYGVKD. The ends were cut back, 2 bases at V and 1 base at J, with 9 bases in the middle. The CDR3 has 15 amino acids. Notes on this clone: Its specificity is unknown.

Every donor was a healthy person donating bone marrow. Donors had nominal health at sampling but likely had unrecorded immune exposures. PCR used 60 Vbeta primers and 13 Jbeta primers. TCRdb keeps only in-frame clones here, not all; method: immunoSEQ multiplex PCR. The sample yields under 200,000 clones, 60% to 85% seen once. Notes on the study in general: Cytomegalovirus association was assigned to about 150 TCR beta chains.

V usage is TRBV10-3 and J usage is TRBJ1-3; D remains unclear. Source material: PBMCs. This receptor was obtained from a woman between 45 and 60 years old in good health and CMV-seropositive. Here the CDR3 reads CAISEPGSSGNTIYF. As DNA, the CDR3 is TGTGCCATCAGTGAGCCGGGGAGTTCTGGAAACACCATATATTTT.